This TCR beta chain came from a study of regulatory T cells in long-lasting Graves disease. Arm-PCR of CDR3 regions with iRepertoire HTBI primers generated TCR beta libraries. In TCRdb, the multiplex PCR reads were re-called with MiXCR into one record per CDR3 protein. The sample records under 450,000 distinct CDR3 sequences, more than 20% being singletons. Time point described: persistent/refractory GD, antithyroid drugs over 5 years with positive TRAb. With RNA extracted from PBMCs as input, the TCR library was made. In germline, CDR1 is MNHNY, CDR2 SVGAGI (reference sequence). The CDR3 sequence is 16 residues long. Trimming stripped 0 bases from V and 3 bases from J, with 14 bases between.

The source of this sequence is a woman aged 35 to 49 with Graves disease. The sequenced sample was peripheral blood mononuclear cells (PBMCs), obtained when the disease was refractory, from a patient treated with antithyroid drugs. This sequence joins TRBV6-6 and TRBJ1-1; D may be TRBD1 (5 bases). The CDR3: CASSYSHGSGDTEAFF. The CDR3 DNA follows: TGTGCCAGCAGTTACTCGCATGGCTCGGGGGACACTGAAGCTTTCTTT.